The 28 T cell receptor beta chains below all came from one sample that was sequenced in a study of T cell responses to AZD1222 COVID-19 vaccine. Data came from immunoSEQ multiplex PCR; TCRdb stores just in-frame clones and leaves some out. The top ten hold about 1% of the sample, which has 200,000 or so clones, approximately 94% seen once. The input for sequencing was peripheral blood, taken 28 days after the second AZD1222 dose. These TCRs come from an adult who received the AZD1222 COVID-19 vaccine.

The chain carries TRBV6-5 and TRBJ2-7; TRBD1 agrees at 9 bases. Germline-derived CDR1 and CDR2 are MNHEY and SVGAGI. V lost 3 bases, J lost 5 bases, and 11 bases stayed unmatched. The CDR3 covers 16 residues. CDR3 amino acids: CASSYLAGTGRHEQYF. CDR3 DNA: TGTGCCAGCAGTTATCTAGCCGGGACAGGGAGACACGAGCAGTACTTC.

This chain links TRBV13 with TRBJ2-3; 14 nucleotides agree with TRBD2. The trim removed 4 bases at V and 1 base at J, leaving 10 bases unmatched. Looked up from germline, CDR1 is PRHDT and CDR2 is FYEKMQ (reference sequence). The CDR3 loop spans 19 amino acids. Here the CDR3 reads CASSSGGLAGAGGTDTQYF. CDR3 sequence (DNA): TGTGCCAGCAGCTCCGGGGGACTAGCGGGGGCCGGGGGCACAGATACGCAGTATTTT.

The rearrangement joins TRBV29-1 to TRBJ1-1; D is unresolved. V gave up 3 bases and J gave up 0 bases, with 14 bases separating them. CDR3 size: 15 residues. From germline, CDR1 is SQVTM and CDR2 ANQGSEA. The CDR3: CSVDPGLSMNTEAFF. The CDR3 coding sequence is TGCAGCGTTGATCCCGGACTGAGTATGAACACTGAAGCTTTCTTT.

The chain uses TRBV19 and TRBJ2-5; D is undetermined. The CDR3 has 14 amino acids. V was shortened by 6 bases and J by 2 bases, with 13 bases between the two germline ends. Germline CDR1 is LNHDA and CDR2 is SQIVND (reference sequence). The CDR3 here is CASRSVHSQETQYF. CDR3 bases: TGTGCCAGTAGAAGCGTACACTCACAAGAGACCCAGTACTTC.

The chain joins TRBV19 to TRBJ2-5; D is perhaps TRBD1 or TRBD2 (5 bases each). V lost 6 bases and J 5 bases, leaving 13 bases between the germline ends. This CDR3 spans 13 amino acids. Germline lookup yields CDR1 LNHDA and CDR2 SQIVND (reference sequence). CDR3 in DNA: TGTGCCAGTAGCACCTCTTGGGGGGAGACCCAGTACTTC. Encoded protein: CASSTSWGETQYF. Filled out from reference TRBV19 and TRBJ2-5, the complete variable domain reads DGGITQSPKYLFRKEGQNVTLSCEQNLNHDAMYWYRQDPGQGLRLIYYSQIVNDFQKGDIAEGYSVSREKKESFPLTVTSAQKNPTAFYLCASSTSWGETQYFGPGTRLLVL.

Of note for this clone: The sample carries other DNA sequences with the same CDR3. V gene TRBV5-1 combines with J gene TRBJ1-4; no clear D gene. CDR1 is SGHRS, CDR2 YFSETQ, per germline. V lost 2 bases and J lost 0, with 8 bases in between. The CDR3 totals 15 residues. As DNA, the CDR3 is TGCGCCAGCAGCTTATTGGGAGCAACTAATGAAAAACTGTTTTTT. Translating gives CASSLLGATNEKLFF.

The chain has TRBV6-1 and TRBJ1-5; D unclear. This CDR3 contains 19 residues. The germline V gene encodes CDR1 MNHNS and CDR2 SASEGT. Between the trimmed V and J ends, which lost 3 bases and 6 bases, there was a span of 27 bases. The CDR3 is CASSERNTFRVQAPQPQHF. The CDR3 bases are TGTGCCAGCAGTGAGCGAAACACTTTTCGAGTGCAGGCGCCTCAGCCCCAGCATTTT.

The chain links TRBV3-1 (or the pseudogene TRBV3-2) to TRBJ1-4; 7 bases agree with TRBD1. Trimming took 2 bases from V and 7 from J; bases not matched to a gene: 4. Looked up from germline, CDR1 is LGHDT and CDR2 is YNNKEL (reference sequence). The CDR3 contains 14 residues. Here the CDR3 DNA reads TGTGCCAGCAGCCAAACAGGGGAACGTGAAAAACTGTTTTTT. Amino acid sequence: CASSQTGEREKLFF.

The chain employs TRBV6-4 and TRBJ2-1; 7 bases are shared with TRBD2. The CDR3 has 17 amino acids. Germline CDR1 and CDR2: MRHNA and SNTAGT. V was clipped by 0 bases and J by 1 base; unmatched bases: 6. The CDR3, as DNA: TGTGCCAGCAGTGACTCAGTCGGGGGAGGGTCCTACAATGAGCAGTTCTTC. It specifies CASSDSVGGGSYNEQFF.

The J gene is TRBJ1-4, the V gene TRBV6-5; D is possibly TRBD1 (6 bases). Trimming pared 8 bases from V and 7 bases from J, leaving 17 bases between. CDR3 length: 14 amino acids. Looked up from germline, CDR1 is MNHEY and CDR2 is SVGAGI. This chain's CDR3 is CASGTGNGGEKLFF. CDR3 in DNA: TGTGCCAGCGGAACAGGGAATGGGGGTGAAAAACTGTTTTTT.

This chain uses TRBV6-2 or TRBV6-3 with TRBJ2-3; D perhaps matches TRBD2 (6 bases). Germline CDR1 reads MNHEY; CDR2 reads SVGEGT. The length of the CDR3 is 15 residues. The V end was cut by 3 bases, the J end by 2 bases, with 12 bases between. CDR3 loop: CASSYWPGDTDTQYF. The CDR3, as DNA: TGTGCCAGCAGTTATTGGCCGGGGGACACAGATACGCAGTATTTT.

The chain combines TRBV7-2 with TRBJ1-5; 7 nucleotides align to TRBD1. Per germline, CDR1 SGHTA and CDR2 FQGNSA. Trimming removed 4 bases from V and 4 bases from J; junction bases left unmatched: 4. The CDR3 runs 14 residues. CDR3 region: CASSSGTVNQPQHF. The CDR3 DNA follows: TGTGCCAGCAGCTCCGGGACAGTTAATCAGCCCCAGCATTTT.

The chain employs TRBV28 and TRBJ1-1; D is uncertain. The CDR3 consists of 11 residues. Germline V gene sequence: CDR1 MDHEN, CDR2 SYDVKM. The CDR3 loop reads CVVFGGTEAFF. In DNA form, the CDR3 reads TGTGTTGTATTTGGAGGAACTGAAGCTTTCTTT.

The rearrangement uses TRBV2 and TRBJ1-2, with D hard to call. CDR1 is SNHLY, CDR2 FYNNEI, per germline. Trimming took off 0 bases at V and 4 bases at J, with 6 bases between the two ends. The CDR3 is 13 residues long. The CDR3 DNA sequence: TGTGCCAGCAGTGAAGCGGAGAGCTATGGCTACACCTTC. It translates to CASSEAESYGYTF.

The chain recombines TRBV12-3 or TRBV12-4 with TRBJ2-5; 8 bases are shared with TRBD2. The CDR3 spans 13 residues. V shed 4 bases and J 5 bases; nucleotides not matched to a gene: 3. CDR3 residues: CASSSGGWETQYF. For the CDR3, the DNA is TGTGCCAGCAGTTCGGGGGGGTGGGAGACCCAGTACTTC.

CDR3 sequence (DNA): TGTGCCAGCAGACAGGGGGGCTATGGCTACACCTTC. Its protein product is CASRQGGYGYTF. The rearrangement joins TRBV19 to TRBJ1-2, with 9 bases aligning to TRBD1. This CDR3 contains 12 residues. V lost 9 bases to trimming and J lost 4 bases; unmatched junction nucleotides: 3. Germline CDR1 and CDR2: LNHDA and SQIVND (reference sequence).

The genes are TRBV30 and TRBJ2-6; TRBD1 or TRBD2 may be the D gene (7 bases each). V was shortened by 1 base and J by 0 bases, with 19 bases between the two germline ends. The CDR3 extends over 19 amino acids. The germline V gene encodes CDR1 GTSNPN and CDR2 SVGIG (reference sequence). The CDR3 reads CAWSETGRGLSSGANVLTF. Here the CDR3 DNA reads TGTGCCTGGAGTGAGACAGGGAGGGGGCTGAGCTCTGGGGCCAACGTCCTGACTTTC.

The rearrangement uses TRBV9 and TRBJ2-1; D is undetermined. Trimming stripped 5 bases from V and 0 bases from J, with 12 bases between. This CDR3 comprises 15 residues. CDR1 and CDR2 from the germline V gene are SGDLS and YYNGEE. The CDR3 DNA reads TGTGCCAGCAGAGACCCAGGCAGCTCCTACAATGAGCAGTTCTTC. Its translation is CASRDPGSSYNEQFF.

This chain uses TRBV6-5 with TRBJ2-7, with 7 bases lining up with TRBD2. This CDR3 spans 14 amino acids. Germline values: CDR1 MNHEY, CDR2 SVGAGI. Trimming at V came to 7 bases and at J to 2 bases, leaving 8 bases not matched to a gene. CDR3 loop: CASTRGEHPYEQYF. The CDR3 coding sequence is TGTGCCAGCACCCGGGGGGAGCACCCCTACGAGCAGTACTTC.

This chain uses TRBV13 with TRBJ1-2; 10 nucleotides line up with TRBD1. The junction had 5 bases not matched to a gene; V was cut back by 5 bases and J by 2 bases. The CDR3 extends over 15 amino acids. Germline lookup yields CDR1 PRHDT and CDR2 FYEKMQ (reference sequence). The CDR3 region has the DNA TGTGCCAGCAGCAGAAGACAGGGGGCCAACTATGGCTACACCTTC. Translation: CASSRRQGANYGYTF. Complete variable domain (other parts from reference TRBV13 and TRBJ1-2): AAGVIQSPRHLIKEKRETATLKCYPIPRHDTVYWYQQGPGQDPQFLISFYEKMQSDKGSIPDRFSAQQFSDYHSELNMSSLELGDSALYFCASSRRQGANYGYTFGSGTRLTVV.

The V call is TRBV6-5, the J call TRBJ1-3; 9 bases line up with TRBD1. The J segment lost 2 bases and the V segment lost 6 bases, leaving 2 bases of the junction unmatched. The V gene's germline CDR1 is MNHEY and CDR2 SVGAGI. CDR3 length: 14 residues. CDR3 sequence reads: CASRTGGTGNTIYF. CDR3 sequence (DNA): TGTGCCAGCAGGACAGGGGGAACTGGAAACACCATATATTTT.

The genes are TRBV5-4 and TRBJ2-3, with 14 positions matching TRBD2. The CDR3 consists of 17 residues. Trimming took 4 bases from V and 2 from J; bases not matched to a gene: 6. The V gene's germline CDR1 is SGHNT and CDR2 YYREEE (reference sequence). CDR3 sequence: CASSRAGLAGDTDTQYF. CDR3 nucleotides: TGTGCCAGCAGCCGGGCGGGACTAGCGGGGGACACAGATACGCAGTATTTT.

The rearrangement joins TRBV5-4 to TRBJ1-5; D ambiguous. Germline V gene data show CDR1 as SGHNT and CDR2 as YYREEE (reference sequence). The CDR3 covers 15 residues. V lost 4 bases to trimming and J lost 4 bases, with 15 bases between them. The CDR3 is CASSDGVAPNQPQHF. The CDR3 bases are TGTGCCAGCAGCGATGGAGTAGCGCCTAATCAGCCCCAGCATTTT.

Here the CDR3 reads CASSLGLAGGQTQYF. The CDR3 DNA is TGTGCCAGCAGCCTAGGACTAGCGGGGGGACAGACCCAGTACTTC. The chain combines TRBV3-1 (or the pseudogene TRBV3-2) with TRBJ2-5, with 14 positions matching TRBD2. Per germline, CDR1 LGHDT and CDR2 YNNKEL (reference sequence). J was trimmed by 6 bases and V by 4 bases; bases with no gene match: 4. The CDR3 runs to 15 residues.

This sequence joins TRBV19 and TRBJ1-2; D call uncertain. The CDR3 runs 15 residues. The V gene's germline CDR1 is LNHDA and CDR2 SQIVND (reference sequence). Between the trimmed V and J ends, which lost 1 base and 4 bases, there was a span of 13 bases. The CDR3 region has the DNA TGTGCCAGTAGTATAGGGGCAGGAGGAGGCTATGGCTACACCTTC. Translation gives CASSIGAGGGYGYTF.

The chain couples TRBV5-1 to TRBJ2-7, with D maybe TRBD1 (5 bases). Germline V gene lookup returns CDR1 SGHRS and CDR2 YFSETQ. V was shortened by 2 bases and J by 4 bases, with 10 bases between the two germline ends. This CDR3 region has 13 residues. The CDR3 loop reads CASSFPGRYEQYF. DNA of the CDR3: TGCGCCAGCAGCTTCCCAGGGCGGTACGAGCAGTACTTC.

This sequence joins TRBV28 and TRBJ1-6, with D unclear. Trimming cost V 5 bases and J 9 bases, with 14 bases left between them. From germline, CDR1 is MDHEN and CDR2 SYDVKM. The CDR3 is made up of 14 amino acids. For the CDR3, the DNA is TGTGCCAGCAGTCCCGCCGACGAGTTTTCACCCCTCCACTTT. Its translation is CASSPADEFSPLHF. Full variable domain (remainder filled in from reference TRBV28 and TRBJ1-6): DVKVTQSSRYLVKRTGEKVFLECVQDMDHENMFWYRQDPGLGLRLIYFSYDVKMKEKGDIPEGYSVSREKKERFSLILESASTNQTSMYLCASSPADEFSPLHFGNGTRLTVT.

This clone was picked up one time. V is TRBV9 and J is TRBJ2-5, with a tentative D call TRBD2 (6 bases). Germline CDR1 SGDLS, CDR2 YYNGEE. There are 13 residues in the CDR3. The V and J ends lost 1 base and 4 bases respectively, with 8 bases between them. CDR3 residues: CASSVPGAETQYF. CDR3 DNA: TGTGCCAGCAGCGTACCGGGAGCAGAGACCCAGTACTTC.